This T cell receptor (beta chain) was documented in a study of T-cell memory formation after mild COVID-19. Findings of the study overall: Confirmation of SARS-CoV-2 specificity was lacking for second-wave clones peaking day 37.

This clonotype was counted ten times or more. Its antigen is currently unknown. TCRdb re-derived calls from the 5' RACE reads in MiXCR, one entry per CDR3 protein. The sample holds under 300,000 distinct CDR3 sequences, 8% to 10% seen once. Per germline, CDR1 SGHTA and CDR2 FQGNSA. The CDR3 length is 14 residues. V shed 8 bases and J 6 bases; nucleotides not matched to a gene: 11. The clonotype was recovered from a young man who had mild COVID-19 (a few samples of this study predate the infection). Cell type and time point are not known. Sequencing was carried out using PBMCs or a T cell subset sorted from them (not recorded which). The chain combines TRBV7-2 with TRBJ1-2; 8 positions agree with TRBD1. The CDR3 sequence: CASRLPGQVNGYTF. CDR3 sequence (DNA): TGTGCCAGCCGACTACCGGGACAGGTCAATGGCTACACCTTC.